Detailed here is one T cell receptor beta chain. The source of the sample is a study of blood T cell repertoires in COVID-19. Germline assignment: CDR1 SNHLY and CDR2 FYNNEI. V lost 7 bases and J lost 10, with 10 bases in between. The CDR3 has 10 amino acids. Clones were sequenced by immunoSEQ multiplex PCR, and TCRdb holds only the in-frame ones, with some missing. In the table there are roughly 200,000 clones, 84% of which are singletons. The gene calls are TRBV2 and TRBJ1-2; possible D gene TRBD1, 6 bases. The sequence was obtained from a human donor in a cohort sampled during active COVID-19. Sample: peripheral blood. In DNA form, the CDR3 reads TGTGCCAGCAAGACAGGCCCCTACACCTTC. It encodes CASKTGPYTF.